One TCR beta chain is described in this entry. Its specificity is unknown. These data belong to a study of cytomegalovirus exposure and HLA in healthy donors. Overall study results and limits: One variant, a missense change in DCLRE1C, was linked in a later analysis to TCR beta V- and J-gene trimming.

The CDR3 totals 17 residues. After removal of 2 bases from V and 4 bases from J, the junction contained 5 bases not matched to a gene. In germline, CDR1 is SGHRS, CDR2 YFSETQ. The PCR contained 60 Vbeta and 13 Jbeta primers. Repertoires were generated with immunoSEQ multiplex PCR, while TCRdb's copy carries only in-frame clones and drops some. The sample has 100,000 to 150,000 clones; about 83% are singletons. The clonotype originates from a man aged 30 to 39 in good health and CMV-seronegative. The sample was PBMCs. The chain carries TRBV5-1 and TRBJ2-1; 14 bases align to TRBD2. The CDR3 DNA reads TGCGCCAGCAGCTTACTTGGACTAGCGGGGGGTTACAATGAGCAGTTCTTC. It yields the protein CASSLLGLAGGYNEQFF.